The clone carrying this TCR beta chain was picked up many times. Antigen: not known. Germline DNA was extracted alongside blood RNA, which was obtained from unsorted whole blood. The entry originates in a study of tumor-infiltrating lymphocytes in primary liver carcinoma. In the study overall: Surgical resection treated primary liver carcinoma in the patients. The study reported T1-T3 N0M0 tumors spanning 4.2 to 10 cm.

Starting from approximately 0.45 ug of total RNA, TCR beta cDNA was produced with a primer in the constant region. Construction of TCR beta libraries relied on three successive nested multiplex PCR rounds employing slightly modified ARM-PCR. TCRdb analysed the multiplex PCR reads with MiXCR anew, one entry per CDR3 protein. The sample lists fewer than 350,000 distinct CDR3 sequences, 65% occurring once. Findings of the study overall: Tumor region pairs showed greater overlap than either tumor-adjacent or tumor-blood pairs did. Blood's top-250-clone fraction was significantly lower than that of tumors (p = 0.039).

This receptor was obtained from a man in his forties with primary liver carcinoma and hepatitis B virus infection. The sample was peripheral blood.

The CDR3 nucleotides are TGTGCTAGTGGTTTGACCTCTGGGATCTCCACTGAAGCTTTCTTT. Translated, it gives CASGLTSGISTEAFF. The chain carries TRBV12-5 and TRBJ1-1; D remains unclear. V lost 2 bases and J 4 bases, leaving 14 bases between the germline ends. CDR3 length: 15 residues. CDR1 LGHNT and CDR2 FRNRAP come from the germline V gene.